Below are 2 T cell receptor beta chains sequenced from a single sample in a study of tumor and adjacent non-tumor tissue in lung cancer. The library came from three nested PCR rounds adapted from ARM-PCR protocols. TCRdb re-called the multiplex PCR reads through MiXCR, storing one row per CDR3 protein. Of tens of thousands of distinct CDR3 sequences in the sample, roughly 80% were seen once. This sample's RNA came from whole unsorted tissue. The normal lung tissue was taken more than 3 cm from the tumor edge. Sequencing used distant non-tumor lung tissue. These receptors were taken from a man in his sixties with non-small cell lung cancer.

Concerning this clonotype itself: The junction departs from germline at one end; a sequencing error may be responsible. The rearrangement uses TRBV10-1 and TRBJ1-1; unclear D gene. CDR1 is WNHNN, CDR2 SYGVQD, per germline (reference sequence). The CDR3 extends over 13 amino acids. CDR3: CASSDSMNTEVFF. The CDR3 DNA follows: TGCGCCAGCAGTGACTCCATGAACACTGAAGTTTTCTTT.

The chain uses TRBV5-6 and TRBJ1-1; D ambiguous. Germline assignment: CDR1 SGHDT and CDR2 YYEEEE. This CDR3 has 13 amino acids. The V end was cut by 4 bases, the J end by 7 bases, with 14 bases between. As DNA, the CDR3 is TGTGCCAGCAGCATGCTTCATGGGAGTGAAGCTTTCTTT. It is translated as CASSMLHGSEAFF. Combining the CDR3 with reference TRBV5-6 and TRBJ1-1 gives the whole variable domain DAGVTQSPTHLIKTRGQQVTLRCSPKSGHDTVSWYQQALGQGPQFIFQYYEEEERQRGNFPDRFSGHQFPNYSSELNVNALLLGDSALYLCASSMLHGSEAFFGQGTRLTVV.